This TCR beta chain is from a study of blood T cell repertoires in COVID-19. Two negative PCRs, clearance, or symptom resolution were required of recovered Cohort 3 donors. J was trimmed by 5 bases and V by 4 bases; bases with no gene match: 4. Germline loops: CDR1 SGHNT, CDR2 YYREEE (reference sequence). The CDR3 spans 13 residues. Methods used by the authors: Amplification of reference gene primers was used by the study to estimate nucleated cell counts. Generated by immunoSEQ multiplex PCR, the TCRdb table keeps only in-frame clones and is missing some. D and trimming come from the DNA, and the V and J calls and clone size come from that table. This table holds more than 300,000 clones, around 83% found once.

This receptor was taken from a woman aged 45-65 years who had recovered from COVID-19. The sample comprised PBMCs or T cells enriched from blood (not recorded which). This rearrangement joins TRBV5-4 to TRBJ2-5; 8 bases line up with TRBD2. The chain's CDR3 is CASSRGGRETQYF. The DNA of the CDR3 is TGTGCCAGCAGCCGGGGGGGGCGTGAGACCCAGTACTTC.